These 8 T cell receptor beta chains originate from one sample sequenced in a study of blood T cells in healthy people across ages. Through a sample-barcoded 5' primer and a J-beta primer mix, a second PCR was run for roughly 6 to 12 cycles. One entry per CDR3 protein, called by TCRdb with MiXCR from the 5' RACE reads. This sample has more than 700,000 distinct CDR3 sequences, with 40% to 65% found just once. The specimen sequenced was blood. These receptors were taken from a man aged 80 or over in good health.

The V call is TRBV12-3 or TRBV12-4, the J call TRBJ2-6, with 10 bases that match TRBD1. V shed 11 bases, J shed 0 bases, and the junction held 10 bases outside the gene matches. The CDR3 runs 17 residues. The CDR3 DNA reads as TGTGCCCGCCCACCGGGACAGGGGTTCTCTGGGGCCAACGTCCTGACTTTC. This encodes CARPPGQGFSGANVLTF.

This chain uses TRBV7-9 with TRBJ2-1; D assignment may be TRBD1 or TRBD2 (6 bases each). The V end was cut by 5 bases, the J end by 8 bases, with 25 bases between. The CDR3 is 17 residues long. From germline, CDR1 is SEHNR and CDR2 FQNEAQ (reference sequence). In DNA, the CDR3 is TGTGCCAGCAGCCCAGCTCCGACAGGCTCGACTAGGCATGAGCAGTTCTTC. Amino acid sequence: CASSPAPTGSTRHEQFF.

This clonotype was observed a few times. The chain joins TRBV7-2 to TRBJ1-4; weak D call: TRBD1 (5 bases). V shed 5 bases and J shed 0 bases, with 13 bases lying between them. This CDR3 comprises 16 residues. Germline V gene data show CDR1 as SGHTA and CDR2 as FQGNSA. CDR3 DNA sequence: TGTGCCAGCAGCCTAAGGCAGGGATCAACTAATGAAAAACTGTTTTTT. The encoded protein is CASSLRQGSTNEKLFF. The variable domain in full, completed from reference TRBV7-2 and TRBJ1-4, reads GAGVSQSPSNKVTEKGKDVELRCDPISGHTALYWYRQSLGQGLEFLIYFQGNSAPDKSGLPSDRFSAERTGGSVSTLTIQRTQQEDSAVYLCASSLRQGSTNEKLFFGSGTQLSVL.

The V gene is TRBV5-1, the J gene TRBJ2-7, with D perhaps matching TRBD1 or TRBD2 (5 bases each). V lost 5 bases, J lost 3 bases, and 15 bases lay in between. This CDR3 is built from 14 residues. Germline V lookup: CDR1 SGHRS, CDR2 YFSETQ. The CDR3 is CASRRGLAIYEQYF. The CDR3 region has the DNA TGCGCCAGCAGGAGGGGTCTAGCCATCTACGAGCAGTACTTC.

This sequence joins TRBV7-3 and TRBJ2-1; unclear D gene. Trimming left V 5 bases short and J 5 bases short, with 10 bases between. Germline CDR1 is SGHTA and CDR2 is FQGTGA. The CDR3 has 13 residues. The CDR3 protein is CASSGVGNNEQFF. The CDR3 DNA follows: TGTGCCAGCAGCGGGGTTGGGAACAATGAGCAGTTCTTC. Together with reference TRBV7-3 and TRBJ2-1, the CDR3 gives the full variable domain: GAGVSQTPSNKVTEKGKYVELRCDPISGHTALYWYRQSLGQGPEFLIYFQGTGAADDSGLPNDRFFAVRPEGSVSTLKIQRTERGDSAVYLCASSGVGNNEQFFGPGTRLTVL.

The rearrangement joins TRBV6-1 to TRBJ2-5, with 13 bases identical to TRBD2. Gene TRBJ2-7 matches the end of the DNA better, so the J call may be wrong. This CDR3 region has 17 residues. CDR1 MNHNS and CDR2 SASEGT come from the germline V gene. As DNA, the CDR3 is TGTGCCAGCAGTGAAGCTGATAGGGGACTAGCGGGGTACGAGCAGTACTTC. This encodes CASSEADRGLAGYEQYF.

This chain connects TRBV29-1 to TRBJ1-5; D is ambiguous. CDR3 length: 12 residues. In germline, CDR1 is SQVTM, CDR2 ANQGSEA. Trimming took off 4 bases at V and 5 bases at J, with 9 bases between the two ends. The CDR3 DNA is TGCAGCGTTGCGGTTGGGGATCAGCCCCAGCATTTT. It encodes CSVAVGDQPQHF.

To note about this clonotype: It may be a read error: a sequence one base away is much more abundant. The CDR3 spells CSARGERDSYNEQYF. The CDR3 DNA reads as TGCAGTGCTAGAGGTGAACGGGACTCCTACAATGAGCAGTACTTC. The chain has TRBV20-1 and TRBJ2-1; a possible D gene is TRBD2 (6 bases). The J call could be wrong; TRBJ2-7 is a better fit for the DNA end. Germline lookup yields CDR1 DFQATT and CDR2 SNEGSKA (reference sequence). The CDR3 consists of 15 residues.